This entry features one T cell receptor beta chain sequence. This sample was included in a study of cytomegalovirus exposure and HLA in healthy donors. Study-wide context: Both the 95 to 150 validation repertoires and the approximately 700 first-cohort repertoires used the same platform, as reported by a later analysis.

This CDR3 contains 16 residues. The germline CDR1 and CDR2 sequences are MNHEY and SMNVEV (reference sequence). J lost 2 bases, V lost 4 bases, and 7 bases had no gene match. TCRdb's table, derived via immunoSEQ multiplex PCR, lists solely in-frame clones and lacks some. The sample holds 150,000 to 200,000 clones, around 86% seen once. The TCR comes from a woman in her late teens or twenties in good health and CMV-seronegative. This rearrangement joins TRBV27 to TRBJ1-2; 10 nucleotides agree with TRBD1. The sequenced sample consisted of PBMCs. The CDR3 spells CASSWDRGHSNYGYTF. CDR3 nucleotides: TGTGCCAGCAGTTGGGACAGGGGTCACTCAAACTATGGCTACACCTTC.